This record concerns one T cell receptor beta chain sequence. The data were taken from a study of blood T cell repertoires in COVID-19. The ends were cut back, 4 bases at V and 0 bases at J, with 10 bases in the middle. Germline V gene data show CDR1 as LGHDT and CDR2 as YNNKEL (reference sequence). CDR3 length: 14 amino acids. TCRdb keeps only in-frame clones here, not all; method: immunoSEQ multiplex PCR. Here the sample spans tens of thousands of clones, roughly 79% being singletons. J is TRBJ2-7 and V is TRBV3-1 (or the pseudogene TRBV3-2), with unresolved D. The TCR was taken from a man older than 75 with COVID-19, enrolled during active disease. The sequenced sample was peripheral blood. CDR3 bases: TGTGCCAGCAGCCCCCAGCGTCACTCCTACGAGCAGTACTTC. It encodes CASSPQRHSYEQYF.